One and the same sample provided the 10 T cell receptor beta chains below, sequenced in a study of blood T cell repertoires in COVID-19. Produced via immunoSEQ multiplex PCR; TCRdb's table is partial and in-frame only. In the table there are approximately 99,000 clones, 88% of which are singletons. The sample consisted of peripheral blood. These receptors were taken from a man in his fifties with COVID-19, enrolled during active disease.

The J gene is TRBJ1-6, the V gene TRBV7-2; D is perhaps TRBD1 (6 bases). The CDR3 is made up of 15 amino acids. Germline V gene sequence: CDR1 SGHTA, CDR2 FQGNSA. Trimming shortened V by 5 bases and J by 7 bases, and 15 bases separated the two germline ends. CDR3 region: CASSPGGGQNSPLHF. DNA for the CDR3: TGTGCCAGCAGCCCCGGCGGGGGACAAAATTCACCCCTCCACTTT.

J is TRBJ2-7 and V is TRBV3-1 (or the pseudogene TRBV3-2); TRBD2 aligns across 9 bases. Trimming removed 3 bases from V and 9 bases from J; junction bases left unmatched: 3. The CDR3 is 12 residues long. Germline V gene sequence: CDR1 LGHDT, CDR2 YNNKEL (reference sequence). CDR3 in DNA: TGTGCCAGCAGCCAGGGACTAGCCTGGCAGTACTTC. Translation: CASSQGLAWQYF.

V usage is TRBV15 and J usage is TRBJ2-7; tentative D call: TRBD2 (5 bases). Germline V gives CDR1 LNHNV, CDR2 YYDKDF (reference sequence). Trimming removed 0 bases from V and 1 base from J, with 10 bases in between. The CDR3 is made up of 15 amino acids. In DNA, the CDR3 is TGTGCCACCAGCAGAGAGTGGAGGTCGTCCTACGAGCAGTACTTC. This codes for CATSREWRSSYEQYF.

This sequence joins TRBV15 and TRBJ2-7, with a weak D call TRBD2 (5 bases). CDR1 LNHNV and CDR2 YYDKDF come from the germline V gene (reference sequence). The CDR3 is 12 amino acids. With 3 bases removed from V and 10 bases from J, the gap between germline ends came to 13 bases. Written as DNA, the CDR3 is TGTGCCACCAGCAGGGACTCCCGAAGACAGTACTTC. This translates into CATSRDSRRQYF.

CDR3 sequence: CASSHGTNPYGYTF. The DNA for the CDR3 is TGTGCCAGCAGCCACGGGACAAACCCTTATGGCTACACCTTC. The chain combines TRBV5-8 with TRBJ1-2; D is possibly TRBD1 (6 bases). The germline V and J ends were trimmed by 4 bases and 5 bases, with 15 bases remaining between them. This CDR3 comprises 14 residues. CDR1 and CDR2 (germline): SGHTS, YDEGEE.

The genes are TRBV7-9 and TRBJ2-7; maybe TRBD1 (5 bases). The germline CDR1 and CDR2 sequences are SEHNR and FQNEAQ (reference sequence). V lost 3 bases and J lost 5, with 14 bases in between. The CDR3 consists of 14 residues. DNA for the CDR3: TGTGCCAGCAGCTTGTCCCAGGGTATCGACGAGCAGTACTTC. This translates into CASSLSQGIDEQYF.

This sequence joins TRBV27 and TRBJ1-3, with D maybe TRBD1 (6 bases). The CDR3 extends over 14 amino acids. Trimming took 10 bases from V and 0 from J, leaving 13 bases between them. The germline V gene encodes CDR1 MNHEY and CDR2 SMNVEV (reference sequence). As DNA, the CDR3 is TGTGCCACCCGGGGGGGCATCTCTGGAAACACCATATATTTT. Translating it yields CATRGGISGNTIYF.

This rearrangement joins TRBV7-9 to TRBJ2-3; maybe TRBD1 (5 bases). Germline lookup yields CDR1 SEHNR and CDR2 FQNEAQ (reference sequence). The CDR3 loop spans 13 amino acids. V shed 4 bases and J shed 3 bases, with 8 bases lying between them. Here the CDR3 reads CASSSTETDTQYF. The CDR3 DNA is TGTGCCAGCAGCTCGACAGAAACAGATACGCAGTATTTT.

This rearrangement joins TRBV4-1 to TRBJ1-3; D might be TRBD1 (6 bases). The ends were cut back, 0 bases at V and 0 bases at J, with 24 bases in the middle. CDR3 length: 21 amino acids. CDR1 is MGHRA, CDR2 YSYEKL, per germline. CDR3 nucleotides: TGCGCCAGCAGCCAAGATTCGCTAACCGCTAAGACAGGCGTCTCTGGAAACACCATATATTTT. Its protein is CASSQDSLTAKTGVSGNTIYF.

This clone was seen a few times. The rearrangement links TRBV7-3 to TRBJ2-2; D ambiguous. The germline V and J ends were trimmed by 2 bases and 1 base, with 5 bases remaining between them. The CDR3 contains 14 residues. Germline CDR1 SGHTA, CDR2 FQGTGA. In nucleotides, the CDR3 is TGTGCCAGCAGCTTATACAGGAACACCGGGGAGCTGTTTTTT. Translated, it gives CASSLYRNTGELFF.